One sample yielded the 17 T cell receptor beta chains listed below, sequenced in a study of shared clonotypes between healthy human individuals (dated by TCRdb to between 2020 and 2021). Libraries were built with the immunoSEQ multiplex PCR assay. TCRdb mirrors the immuneACCESS table, restricted to in-frame sequences. Some clones are absent from its copies; in checked studies, under half trace to an unresolved V gene, and the reason for the others is unknown. The sample data list fewer than 400,000 clones, and approximately 74% of these were observed just once. The top ten clones comprise 9% to 12% of the sample. Sequenced sample: memory CD4+ T cells sorted from blood. The sample's cell subset or site label, decoded: CD45RA-negative fraction. Receptors were obtained from a man aged 25 to 40 in good health.

This chain connects TRBV5-4 to TRBJ2-1; 15 bases map to TRBD2. Germline CDR1 and CDR2: SGHNT and YYREEE (reference sequence). Trimming at V came to 3 bases and at J to 10 bases, leaving 5 bases not matched to a gene. The CDR3 contains 15 residues. CDR3 protein: CASSSGLAGGYEQFF. CDR3 DNA: TGTGCCAGCAGCTCCGGACTAGCGGGAGGGTACGAGCAGTTCTTC.

This clone has just one count. The V call is TRBV2, the J call TRBJ2-4; no clear D. CDR1 is SNHLY, CDR2 FYNNEI, per germline. Trimming shortened V by 7 bases and J by 8 bases, and 18 bases separated the two germline ends. CDR3 length equals 14 residues. CDR3 coding DNA: TGTGCCAGCAAAGCTGACGGGCCTTCGGACATTCAGTACTTC. It yields the protein CASKADGPSDIQYF.

The rearrangement uses TRBV19 and TRBJ1-2, with 10 bases lining up with TRBD1. V gave up 5 bases and J gave up 7 bases; unmatched junction bases: 13. Looked up from germline, CDR1 is LNHDA and CDR2 is SQIVND (reference sequence). The CDR3 length is 16 residues. CDR3 nucleotide sequence: TGTGCCAGTAGTTCCGGGACAGGGGATCTTAAGCGTGGCTACACCTTC. It specifies CASSSGTGDLKRGYTF.

The V and J genes are TRBV30 and TRBJ2-1; TRBD1 might be the D (6 bases). CDR1 and CDR2 from the germline V gene are GTSNPN and SVGIG (reference sequence). CDR3 length: 11 residues. Trimming left V 2 bases short and J 15 bases short, with 14 bases between. The CDR3 DNA reads as TGTGCCTGGAGTAAACGGGACATCTGGTTCTTC. Protein: CAWSKRDIWFF.

The chain uses TRBV19 and TRBJ2-1; D possibly matches TRBD1 or TRBD2 (5 bases each). V lost 3 bases and J 5 bases, leaving 14 bases between the germline ends. The length of the CDR3 is 15 residues. Germline V gene data show CDR1 as LNHDA and CDR2 as SQIVND (reference sequence). CDR3 DNA: TGTGCCAGTAGTATTGGAGCAGGGACCCACAATGAGCAGTTCTTC. Translation gives CASSIGAGTHNEQFF.

This clone was found a few times. The chain employs TRBV29-1 and TRBJ2-5; D uncertain. Germline V lookup: CDR1 SQVTM, CDR2 ANQGSEA. Between the trimmed V and J ends, which lost 7 bases and 0 bases, there was a span of 9 bases. The CDR3 sequence is 12 residues long. CDR3 region: CSGTEYQETQYF. Here the CDR3 DNA reads TGCAGCGGGACGGAGTACCAAGAGACCCAGTACTTC.

The V call is TRBV4-3, the J call TRBJ1-2; 8 bases line up with TRBD1. After removal of 3 bases from V and 2 bases from J, the junction contained 2 bases not matched to a gene. Germline CDR1 reads LGHNA; CDR2 reads YSLEER. The length of the CDR3 is 14 residues. CDR3 sequence reads: CASSQGTGNYGYTF. DNA of the CDR3: TGCGCCAGCAGCCAGGGGACAGGAAACTATGGCTACACCTTC.

The chain recombines TRBV11-2 with TRBJ2-2, with D perhaps matching TRBD2 (6 bases). Germline CDR1 reads SGHAT; CDR2 reads FQNNGV. CDR3 length equals 13 residues. V was cut by 1 base and J by 6 bases, with 6 bases left in between. DNA for the CDR3: TGTGCCAGCAGCTTAGCGGGAGCCGGGGAGCTGTTTTTT. It codes for CASSLAGAGELFF.

The chain recombines TRBV10-3 with TRBJ2-1; D gene ambiguous. CDR1 is ENHRY and CDR2 is SYGVKD in the germline V gene. V was trimmed by 5 bases and J by 5 bases, leaving 13 bases between them. This CDR3 is built from 14 residues. The CDR3 DNA follows: TGTGCCATCAGTACCCTGGACGGCAACAATGAGCAGTTCTTC. It yields the protein CAISTLDGNNEQFF.

This clone was counted many times. The rearrangement joins TRBV6-5 to TRBJ2-2; 13 nucleotides align to TRBD2. The germline gives CDR1 MNHEY, CDR2 SVGAGI. The CDR3 has 16 amino acids. V was clipped by 4 bases and J by 9 bases; unmatched bases: 8. CDR3 protein: CASSFRTSGSRRELFF. Here the CDR3 DNA reads TGTGCCAGCAGTTTCCGGACTAGCGGGAGTCGCAGGGAGCTGTTTTTT.

The J gene is TRBJ2-5, the V gene TRBV5-6; D is ambiguous. CDR3 length: 15 residues. Germline CDR1 reads SGHDT; CDR2 reads YYEEEE. The ends were cut back, 4 bases at V and 5 bases at J, with 18 bases in the middle. The DNA of the CDR3 is TGTGCCAGCAGCGGGTTGGGAAGGGCGAGGGAGACCCAGTACTTC. Protein product: CASSGLGRARETQYF.

This clone has only one observation. The genes are TRBV5-6 and TRBJ2-1; perhaps TRBD2 as D (6 bases). Deletions cut 3 bases from V and 6 bases from J, with 16 bases between. The CDR3 consists of 15 residues. Germline assignment: CDR1 SGHDT and CDR2 YYEEEE. The chain's CDR3 is CASSSGLTPGNEQFF. In nucleotides, the CDR3 is TGTGCCAGCAGCTCGGGACTTACCCCCGGCAATGAGCAGTTCTTC.

The rearrangement uses TRBV7-2 and TRBJ2-2, with 12 bases that match TRBD2. Losses at the gene ends were 5 bases for V and 4 bases for J; bases not matched to a gene: 14. This CDR3 is 19 amino acids long. The V gene's germline CDR1 is SGHTA and CDR2 FQGNSA. The CDR3: CASSHRPGLAGRGTGELFF. The CDR3, as DNA: TGTGCCAGCAGCCATAGGCCGGGACTAGCGGGCAGGGGCACCGGGGAGCTGTTTTTT. The full variable domain, with the rest looked up from reference TRBV7-2 and TRBJ2-2, is GAGVSQSPSNKVTEKGKDVELRCDPISGHTALYWYRQSLGQGLEFLIYFQGNSAPDKSGLPSDRFSAERTGGSVSTLTIQRTQQEDSAVYLCASSHRPGLAGRGTGELFFGEGSRLTVL.

The chain employs TRBV4-1 and TRBJ1-2; perhaps TRBD1 as D (6 bases). The CDR3 totals 14 residues. Germline V lookup: CDR1 MGHRA, CDR2 YSYEKL. Between the trimmed V and J ends, which lost 2 bases and 6 bases, there was a span of 13 bases. The DNA of the CDR3 is TGCGCCAGCAGCCAATGGGGGCGCCGGGATGGCTACACCTTC. Protein: CASSQWGRRDGYTF.

The V call is TRBV10-2, the J call TRBJ1-5; maybe TRBD1 (5 bases). Trimming left V 5 bases short and J 5 bases short, with 13 bases between. The CDR3 spans 14 residues. Germline V gene data show CDR1 as WSHSY and CDR2 as SAAADI. CDR3 loop: CASSWDLQDQPQHF. The CDR3 DNA reads TGCGCCAGCAGTTGGGACTTACAGGATCAGCCCCAGCATTTT.

This clone was picked up one time. The rearrangement links TRBV5-4 to TRBJ2-5; a possible D gene is TRBD2 (5 bases). The CDR3 runs to 14 residues. Germline loops: CDR1 SGHNT, CDR2 YYREEE (reference sequence). The V gene lost 3 bases and the J gene lost 2 bases, with 11 bases spanning the gap. The CDR3 DNA follows: TGTGCCAGCAGCTGGCCGGGGAAGCAAGAGACCCAGTACTTC. It specifies CASSWPGKQETQYF.

The table lists this clone with a few counts. The rearrangement joins TRBV14 to TRBJ2-1; TRBD1 agrees at 12 bases. CDR3 length equals 16 residues. Trimming at V came to 4 bases and at J to 9 bases, leaving 10 bases not matched to a gene. Germline CDR1 reads SGHDN; CDR2 reads FVKESK. DNA for the CDR3: TGTGCCAGCAGCCCCTTTAAAGGGACAGGGGGCTCTGAGCAGTTCTTC. This sequence encodes CASSPFKGTGGSEQFF.